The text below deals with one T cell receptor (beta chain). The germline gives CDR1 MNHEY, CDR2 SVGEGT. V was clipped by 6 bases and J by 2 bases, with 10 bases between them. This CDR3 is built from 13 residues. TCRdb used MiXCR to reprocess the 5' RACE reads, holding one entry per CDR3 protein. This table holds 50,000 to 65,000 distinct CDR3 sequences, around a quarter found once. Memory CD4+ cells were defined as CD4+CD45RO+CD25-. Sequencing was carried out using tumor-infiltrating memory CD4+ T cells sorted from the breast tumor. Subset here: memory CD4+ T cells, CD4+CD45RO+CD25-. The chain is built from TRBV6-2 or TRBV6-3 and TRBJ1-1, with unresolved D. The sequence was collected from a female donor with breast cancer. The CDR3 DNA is TGTGCCAGCAGGCCGATTAAAAACACTGAAGCTTTCTTT. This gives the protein CASRPIKNTEAFF.